One sample yielded the 16 T cell receptor beta chains listed below, sequenced in a study of blood T cell repertoires in COVID-19. Repertoires were generated with immunoSEQ multiplex PCR, while TCRdb's copy carries only in-frame clones and drops some. This table holds about 150,000 clones, just over 90% found once. Input material: peripheral blood. These receptors were collected from a man aged 18 to 29 with COVID-19, enrolled during active disease.

This chain uses TRBV28 with TRBJ2-7; possible D gene TRBD2, 7 bases. CDR1 MDHEN and CDR2 SYDVKM come from the germline V gene. The CDR3 sequence is 24 residues long. V gave up 4 bases and J gave up 0 bases, with 40 bases separating them. In nucleotides, the CDR3 is TGTGCCAGCAGTTCCGCCCGCCGGGACACCGCAGACCGACTAGCACCTTCCCACTCCTACGAGCAGTACTTC. It is translated as CASSSARRDTADRLAPSHSYEQYF.

The rearrangement links TRBV18 to TRBJ2-1; 13 bases are shared with TRBD2. The V gene end was trimmed by 8 bases and the J gene end by 8 bases; junction bases not matched to a gene: 6. CDR3 length: 14 amino acids. Germline V CDR1 and CDR2: KGHSH, LQKENI. CDR3 residues: CASTTSGRAHEQFF. Here the CDR3 DNA reads TGTGCCAGCACCACTAGCGGGAGGGCCCATGAGCAGTTCTTC.

The chain is built from TRBV6-4 and TRBJ2-2; perhaps TRBD1 as D (5 bases). This CDR3 spans 13 amino acids. Trimming pared 6 bases from V and 6 bases from J, leaving 11 bases between. The germline CDR1 and CDR2 sequences are MRHNA and SNTAGT. CDR3 loop: CASSAGWAGELFF. CDR3 DNA: TGTGCCAGCAGCGCAGGGTGGGCCGGGGAGCTGTTTTTT.

The chain is built from TRBV9 and TRBJ2-7; 8 positions match TRBD2. The CDR3 has 15 residues. J gave up 0 bases and V 4 bases, and 6 bases lay outside the gene matches. Germline V gives CDR1 SGDLS, CDR2 YYNGEE. The CDR3 DNA sequence: TGTGCCAGCAGCCCCGGGGGGGGGAGCTCCTACGAGCAGTACTTC. Its protein is CASSPGGGSSYEQYF.

This clone was seen a handful of times. The genes are TRBV6-2 or TRBV6-3 and TRBJ1-5; TRBD1 aligns across 9 bases. Germline V gene sequence: CDR1 MNHEY, CDR2 SVGEGT. This CDR3 spans 15 amino acids. V lost 5 bases and J lost 6; bases outside the gene matches: 8. The CDR3 DNA reads as TGTGCCAGCAGTCCCGGGACAGGGTGGCGTCAGCCCCAGCATTTT. This sequence encodes CASSPGTGWRQPQHF.

The CDR3 sequence: CASSFGQTYEQYF. The CDR3 region has the DNA TGTGCCAGCAGTTTCGGCCAGACATACGAGCAGTACTTC. The V call is TRBV12-3 or TRBV12-4, the J call TRBJ2-7; D is uncertain. The CDR3 spans 13 residues. V was clipped by 3 bases and J by 4 bases, with 10 bases between them.

This chain links TRBV24-1 with TRBJ2-7; D is ambiguous. The germline V gene has CDR1 KGHDR and CDR2 SFDVKD. The V end lost 3 bases, the J end lost 4 bases, and 3 bases lay between the germline ends. CDR3 size: 11 residues. Written as DNA, the CDR3 is TGTGCCACCAGTGATCTATACGAGCAGTACTTC. Protein sequence: CATSDLYEQYF.

The V and J genes are TRBV10-3 and TRBJ2-7, with TRBD2 matching over 11 bases. With V trimmed by 6 bases and J by 3 bases, 7 bases remained unmatched. Per germline, CDR1 ENHRY and CDR2 SYGVKD. This CDR3 comprises 15 residues. DNA for the CDR3: TGTGCCATCAGCACCGGGACTAGCGGATACTACGAGCAGTACTTC. It specifies CAISTGTSGYYEQYF.

The V gene is TRBV5-1, the J gene TRBJ2-6; D ambiguous. The CDR3 totals 17 residues. Germline V CDR1 and CDR2: SGHRS, YFSETQ. Deletions cut 5 bases from V and 2 bases from J, with 17 bases between. The CDR3 protein is CASRVTPYYTGANVLTF. Written as DNA, the CDR3 is TGCGCCAGCAGAGTTACACCATACTATACTGGGGCCAACGTCCTGACTTTC.

This chain joins TRBV28 and TRBJ1-5; maybe TRBD1 (6 bases). Germline V gene lookup returns CDR1 MDHEN and CDR2 SYDVKM. The CDR3 is 16 residues long. Trimming stripped 7 bases from V and 2 bases from J, with 18 bases between. The CDR3 reads CASNRRGGRGNQPQHF. As DNA, the CDR3 is TGTGCCAGCAATAGGAGGGGGGGAAGGGGCAATCAGCCCCAGCATTTT.

In DNA form, the CDR3 reads TGTGCCTGGAGCCGAATGCCCTATATCACGACTGGGGCCAACGTCCTGACTTTC. It yields the protein CAWSRMPYITTGANVLTF. The chain uses TRBV30 and TRBJ2-6; D remains ambiguous. V lost 3 bases and J lost 2, with 20 bases in between. The CDR3 is 18 residues long. CDR1 is GTSNPN and CDR2 is SVGIG in the germline V gene (reference sequence).

The rearrangement joins TRBV18 to TRBJ1-5; D not resolved. The CDR3 is 12 amino acids. Germline V lookup: CDR1 KGHSH, CDR2 LQKENI. Trimming took off 2 bases at V and 7 bases at J, with 6 bases between the two ends. The CDR3 spells CASSPSEQPQHF. The CDR3 DNA reads TGTGCCAGCTCACCATCAGAACAGCCCCAGCATTTT.

The V and J genes are TRBV19 and TRBJ1-2; D is unresolved. V was pared by 8 bases and J by 10 bases, with 17 bases between. This CDR3 is 12 amino acids long. Germline V CDR1 and CDR2: LNHDA, SQIVND (reference sequence). For the CDR3, the DNA is TGTGCCAGTCACCACCGCAACACCGACTACACCTTC. Translation gives CASHHRNTDYTF.

A note on this clone: This specimen includes other DNA sequences encoding the same CDR3. The chain recombines TRBV30 with TRBJ1-6; D may be TRBD1 (6 bases). CDR3 length: 14 residues. Germline CDR1 and CDR2: GTSNPN and SVGIG (reference sequence). Trimming cost V 0 bases and J 6 bases, with 9 bases left between them. CDR3 nucleotide sequence: TGTGCCTGGAGTGTAGGCAGGGGTAATTCACCCCTCCACTTT. Translated: CAWSVGRGNSPLHF.

The chain joins TRBV28 to TRBJ1-1; D is possibly TRBD1 (6 bases). The CDR3 is made up of 14 amino acids. V lost 3 bases to trimming and J lost 4 bases, with 12 bases between them. Germline V gives CDR1 MDHEN, CDR2 SYDVKM. This CDR3 reads CASSFGGAPTEAFF. The CDR3 bases are TGTGCCAGCAGTTTCGGGGGGGCGCCCACTGAAGCTTTCTTT.

V is TRBV2 and J is TRBJ2-7; perhaps TRBD1 as D (6 bases). V lost 5 bases to trimming and J lost 3 bases, with 8 bases between them. CDR3 length equals 12 residues. Germline values: CDR1 SNHLY, CDR2 FYNNEI. The CDR3: CASSLDSYEQYF. CDR3 DNA sequence: TGTGCCAGCAGTTTGGACAGCTACGAGCAGTACTTC. The variable domain in full, completed from reference TRBV2 and TRBJ2-7, reads EPEVTQTPSHQVTQMGQEVILRCVPISNHLYFYWYRQILGQKVEFLVSFYNNEISEKSEIFDDQFSVERPDGSNFTLKIRSTKLEDSAMYFCASSLDSYEQYFGPGTRLTVT.